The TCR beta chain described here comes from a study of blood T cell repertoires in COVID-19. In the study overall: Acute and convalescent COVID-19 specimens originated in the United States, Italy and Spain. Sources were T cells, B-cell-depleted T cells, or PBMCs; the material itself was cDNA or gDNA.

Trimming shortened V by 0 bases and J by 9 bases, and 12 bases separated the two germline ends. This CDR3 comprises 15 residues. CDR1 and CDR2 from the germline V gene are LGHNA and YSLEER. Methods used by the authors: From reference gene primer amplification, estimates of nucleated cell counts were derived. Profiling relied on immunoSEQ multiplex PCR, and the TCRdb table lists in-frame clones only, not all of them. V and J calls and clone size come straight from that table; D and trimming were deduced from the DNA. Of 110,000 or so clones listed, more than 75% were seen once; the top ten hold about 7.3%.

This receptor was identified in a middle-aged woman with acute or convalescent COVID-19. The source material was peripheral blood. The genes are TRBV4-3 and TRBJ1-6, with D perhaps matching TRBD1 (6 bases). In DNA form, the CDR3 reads TGCGCCAGCAGCCAAGAGGGGGCGCCGGGTTCACCCCTCCACTTT. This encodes CASSQEGAPGSPLHF.